This record looks at one T cell receptor (beta chain) sequence and its context. The CDR3 is made up of 14 amino acids. Germline V lookup: CDR1 SNHLY, CDR2 FYNNEI. V was pared by 7 bases and J by 1 base, with 13 bases between. The data stem from a study of technical replicates of blood from a handful of donors. The protocol was immunoSEQ multiplex PCR, while the TCRdb copy is restricted to in-frame clones and leaves out a portion. The sample lists just over 60,000 clones; about 89% were seen once. This sequence was found in a human donor in good health. Some clones in this sample may be carry-over from other donors' samples. Sequencing was carried out using PBMCs. This chain joins TRBV2 and TRBJ1-1, with D tentatively TRBD1 (5 bases). CDR3 sequence: CASIWGRSNTEAFF. The CDR3 DNA sequence: TGTGCCAGCATATGGGGCCGTTCGAACACTGAAGCTTTCTTT.